The 9 T cell receptor beta chains presented below share a single source sample, sequenced in a study of T cell clones after liver transplantation. Assay: immunoSEQ multiplex PCR; the TCRdb copy retains only in-frame clones and omits some. The data contain some 120,000 clones, roughly nine tenths of them singletons. The sample consisted of CD4+ T cells from blood, taken 12 months after liver transplant. The origin of the receptors is a human patient who received a liver transplant. Some of the T cells may derive from the graft donor.

The V call is TRBV11-3, the J call TRBJ2-1; the D gene is possibly TRBD2 (5 bases). The CDR3 runs to 15 residues. Germline V gene sequence: CDR1 SGHNT, CDR2 YENEEA. V shed 5 bases and J shed 5 bases, with 16 bases lying between them. The CDR3 here is CASSRDGISNNEQFF. DNA of the CDR3: TGTGCCAGCAGCCGCGACGGGATTAGTAACAATGAGCAGTTCTTC.

The rearrangement uses TRBV19 and TRBJ2-7; 7 bases agree with TRBD2. After removal of 5 bases from V and 3 bases from J, the junction contained 7 bases not matched to a gene. The germline gives CDR1 LNHDA, CDR2 SQIVND (reference sequence). This CDR3 contains 14 residues. CDR3 region: CASSRTGEGYEQYF. The CDR3 DNA sequence: TGTGCCAGTAGTCGAACCGGGGAGGGCTACGAGCAGTACTTC.

CDR3 sequence: CASSYLDEQYF. Here the CDR3 DNA reads TGTGCCAGCAGCTACTTGGACGAGCAGTACTTC. The chain joins TRBV11-3 to TRBJ2-7; D uncertain. V lost 4 bases to trimming and J lost 5 bases, with 6 bases between them. The germline CDR1 and CDR2 sequences are SGHNT and YENEEA. The CDR3 contains 11 residues.

V usage is TRBV30 and J usage is TRBJ2-7; 9 nucleotides agree with TRBD1. This CDR3 region has 13 residues. Unmatched junction bases numbered 7, after V lost 5 bases and J lost 5 bases. From germline, CDR1 is GTSNPN and CDR2 SVGIG (reference sequence). This CDR3 reads CAWGQGRRDEQYF. CDR3 in DNA: TGTGCCTGGGGACAGGGGCGAAGGGACGAGCAGTACTTC.

This chain joins TRBV2 and TRBJ2-7, with D unclear. V lost 4 bases, J lost 0 bases, and 10 bases lay in between. The CDR3 loop spans 14 amino acids. CDR1 is SNHLY, CDR2 FYNNEI, per germline. The CDR3 bases are TGTGCCAGCAGTGGATCCAGGAGCTCCTACGAGCAGTACTTC. Amino acids: CASSGSRSSYEQYF.

V gene TRBV11-2 combines with J gene TRBJ2-2, with TRBD2 matching over 11 bases. With 8 bases clipped from V and 6 bases from J, the junction kept 8 bases outside the gene matches. CDR1 is SGHAT, CDR2 FQNNGV, per germline. The CDR3 consists of 15 residues. The DNA of the CDR3 is TGTGCCAGCGGTACTAGCGGGAGAAGGGCCGGGGAGCTGTTTTTT. It is translated as CASGTSGRRAGELFF.

The V call is TRBV5-6, the J call TRBJ2-7; no clear D. Trimming removed 2 bases from V and 4 bases from J, with 4 bases in between. This CDR3 spans 11 amino acids. The germline CDR1 and CDR2 sequences are SGHDT and YYEEEE. CDR3 residues: CASSFNYEQYF. CDR3 sequence (DNA): TGTGCCAGCAGCTTCAATTACGAGCAGTACTTC.

J is TRBJ2-5 and V is TRBV14; a possible D gene is TRBD1 (5 bases). The V gene lost 0 bases and the J gene lost 9 bases, with 17 bases spanning the gap. CDR1 and CDR2 (germline): SGHDN, FVKESK. CDR3 length: 15 amino acids. The CDR3 reads CASSQDGASRLPQYF. The CDR3 nucleotides read TGTGCCAGCAGCCAAGATGGGGCCTCCCGCCTTCCCCAGTACTTC.

J is TRBJ2-5 and V is TRBV5-4; TRBD2 agrees at 7 bases. With V trimmed by 0 bases and J by 2 bases, 7 bases remained unmatched. The length of the CDR3 is 16 residues. CDR1 SGHNT and CDR2 YYREEE come from the germline V gene (reference sequence). CDR3 region: CASSLAGRETQETQYF. Here the CDR3 DNA reads TGTGCCAGCAGCTTGGCCGGGCGGGAGACGCAAGAGACCCAGTACTTC.